This TCR beta chain was sequenced during a study of cytomegalovirus exposure and HLA in healthy donors. Background on the study: Membership in the Caucasian-associated ancestry cluster was found for around 81% of 398 genotyped donors. Whole-study results and caveats: Earlier analysis yielded a pattern in which most TCR beta V segments were productive about 90% or about 30% of the time. Among the sequence variants, a highly shared cluster was likely an artifact of sequencing. Reports described diagnosis of cytomegalovirus status by the classifier as highly specific and sensitive.

As to this clone: The target antigen is unknown.

Primers: 60 Vbeta forward and 13 Jbeta reverse. Repertoires were generated with immunoSEQ multiplex PCR, while TCRdb's copy carries only in-frame clones and drops some. The data hold under 300,000 clones, with nearly 95% observed a single time. The CDR3 is made up of 20 amino acids. In germline, CDR1 is SGHRS, CDR2 YFSETQ. With V trimmed by 3 bases and J by 4 bases, 20 bases remained unmatched. This sequence joins TRBV5-1 and TRBJ2-2; TRBD2 matches 8 bases. This receptor was obtained from a girl aged 2 to 9 in good health and CMV-seronegative. Source material: PBMCs. The DNA of the CDR3 is TGCGCCAGCAGCTCCAGAATACTAGCGGCACTGGATGGTAGCACCGGGGAGCTGTTTTTT. It translates to CASSSRILAALDGSTGELFF. The whole variable domain, filled in from reference TRBV5-1 and TRBJ2-2, reads KAGVTQTPRYLIKTRGQQVTLSCSPISGHRSVSWYQQTPGQGLQFLFEYFSETQRNKGNFPGRFSGRQFSNSRSEMNVSTLELGDSALYLCASSSRILAALDGSTGELFFGEGSRLTVL.